This is a list of T cell receptor beta chains from one sample in a study of blood T cell repertoires in COVID-19. The protocol was immunoSEQ multiplex PCR, while the TCRdb copy is restricted to in-frame clones and leaves out a portion. The sample yields some 220,000 clones, 70% to 90% seen once. The specimen was peripheral blood. The receptor source for this set is a man in his fifties or sixties who had recovered from COVID-19. CDR3s leave out the opening cysteine and the closing phenylalanine or tryptophan.

J gene	V gene	CDR3 protein
TRBJ2-7	TRBV29-1	SGRDRESYEQY
TRBJ2-2	TRBV6-5	ASYEREWTGELF
TRBJ2-2	TRBV6-6	ASSPPSGVTGELF
TRBJ1-3	TRBV2	ASSSGTGGSFSGNTIY
TRBJ1-1	TRBV6-2/TRBV6-3	ASSLEGWLQAVNTEAF
TRBJ2-1	TRBV27	ASSLRENNEQF
TRBJ2-7	TRBV5-5	ASSSALAGFYEQY
TRBJ1-5	TRBV27	ASSFGINQPQH
TRBJ2-7	TRBV27	ASSLGWASGTYYEQY
TRBJ2-3	TRBV18	ASSPTSSGRSTDTQY
TRBJ2-7	TRBV3-1/TRBV3-2	ASSLHGGASSYEQY
TRBJ2-1	TRBV7-9	ASSLRQGSNEQF
TRBJ1-1	TRBV2	ASRQGVNTEAF
TRBJ1-5	TRBV6-5	ASSMRAGRNQPQH